A selection of T cell receptor beta chains follows, all from one sample in a study of control samples from healthy donors and cancer patients. Clones were sequenced by immunoSEQ multiplex PCR, and TCRdb holds only the in-frame ones, with some missing. The repertoire consists of over 100,000 clones, with about 90% occurring once and the leading ten covering about 2.2%. Sequencing was performed on blood. The receptors come from a woman between 50 and 59 years old in good health. The CDR3 runs from the conserved cysteine through the conserved F or W. Fields, in order: clone size, V gene, J gene, CDR3 protein. Clone sizes are given selectively: once, few, many, or a class where the clone is expanded.

.	TRBV27	TRBJ2-3	CASSSPGGDTQYF
.	TRBV5-1	TRBJ2-3	CASSTTGQGVDTQYF
.	TRBV19	TRBJ1-5	CASSRRQGGQPQHF
.	TRBV6-1	TRBJ2-5	CASSALYRGLQETQYF
.	TRBV18	TRBJ2-1	CASSPPGLAGISEQFF
.	TRBV7-9	TRBJ1-2	CASSSREKPANYGYTF
once	TRBV20-1	TRBJ2-1	CSARGNNEQFF
.	TRBV19	TRBJ1-5	CASSIGTDYSNQPQHF
.	TRBV18	TRBJ1-1	CASSNTLTNRREAFF
.	TRBV5-1	TRBJ2-2	CASSPTSSTGELFF
.	TRBV28	TRBJ1-2	CASRLGQGGYTF
once	TRBV5-6	TRBJ1-6	CASSSRTGAGNSPLHF
few	TRBV11-2	TRBJ1-2	CASSLEGGSTSYGYTF
.	TRBV27	TRBJ1-2	CASSFRDRGHYGYTF
.	TRBV5-6	TRBJ2-7	CASSFRGTSYEQYF
.	TRBV19	TRBJ2-1	CASRGTGGGQSSYNEQFF
.	TRBV7-8	TRBJ2-1	CASSLNPTSGGLYNEQFF
.	TRBV2	TRBJ1-1	CASSEGKSKTFF
.	TRBV3-1/TRBV3-2	TRBJ1-4	CASSPLGGQEKLFF
.	TRBV5-4	TRBJ2-1	CASSLGAPAYNEQFF
.	TRBV10-3	TRBJ1-1	CAISGVMNTEAFF
.	TRBV30	TRBJ2-2	CAWSSGLNTGELFF
.	TRBV18	TRBJ2-7	CASSPLMPSGTSSYEQYF
.	TRBV15	TRBJ2-7	CATSRDLTDYEQYF
.	TRBV21-1	TRBJ2-7	CASSAARDRYEQYF
.	TRBV27	TRBJ1-5	CASSLGAYQPQHF
.	TRBV6-5	TRBJ2-7	CASTLGRGLYEHYF
.	TRBV30	TRBJ2-5	CAWSVSGSETQYF
once	TRBV19	TRBJ2-7	CASSTGTGTYEQYF
.	TRBV2	TRBJ1-2	CASWGLSGYTF
.	TRBV6-1	TRBJ2-1	CASSASTSGSGSEQFF
.	TRBV5-8	TRBJ1-3	CASSLGTAGNTIYF
.	TRBV5-1	TRBJ2-5	CASSLGSLQETQYF
few	TRBV6-6	TRBJ2-7	CASSPGPDRYEQYF
.	TRBV6-5	TRBJ1-5	CASSFRTGNQPQHF
.	TRBV9	TRBJ1-5	CASSTGTGVNQPQHF
once	TRBV28	TRBJ1-2	CASSGTLYGYTF
.	TRBV19	TRBJ1-2	CASSTYSYGYTF
.	TRBV19	TRBJ2-3	CASSKGFEGLKYF
.	TRBV27	TRBJ1-2	CASSFLELGSPGRYTF
.	TRBV7-9	TRBJ2-2	CASSSGTPGAGELFF
.	TRBV29-1	TRBJ2-6	CSVRPTGANVLTF
.	TRBV18	TRBJ1-1	CASSPSIRDTEAFF
once	TRBV30	TRBJ1-2	CAWSRQGPFNYGYTF
.	TRBV27	TRBJ1-2	CASSSNQGLANYGYTF
.	TRBV6-6	TRBJ2-1	CASKKRAIRGEDEQFF
.	TRBV7-7	TRBJ1-1	CASSIRPNTEAFF
.	TRBV5-6	TRBJ1-5	CASTYRHSNQPQHF
.	TRBV4-1	TRBJ1-2	CASSQESTNGGYTF
.	TRBV23-1	TRBJ1-5	CASSGTGGNQPQHF
.	TRBV19	TRBJ2-7	CASSRGSSYEQYF
few	TRBV20-1	TRBJ1-5	CSATEGSSNQPQHF
.	TRBV29-1	TRBJ2-7	CSVEGVGSYEQYF
.	TRBV5-6	TRBJ2-1	CASSSGNLAGNEQFF
.	TRBV11-2	TRBJ1-1	CASSLGHANTEAFF
.	TRBV3-1/TRBV3-2	TRBJ1-6	CASSSSGGGSNSPLHF